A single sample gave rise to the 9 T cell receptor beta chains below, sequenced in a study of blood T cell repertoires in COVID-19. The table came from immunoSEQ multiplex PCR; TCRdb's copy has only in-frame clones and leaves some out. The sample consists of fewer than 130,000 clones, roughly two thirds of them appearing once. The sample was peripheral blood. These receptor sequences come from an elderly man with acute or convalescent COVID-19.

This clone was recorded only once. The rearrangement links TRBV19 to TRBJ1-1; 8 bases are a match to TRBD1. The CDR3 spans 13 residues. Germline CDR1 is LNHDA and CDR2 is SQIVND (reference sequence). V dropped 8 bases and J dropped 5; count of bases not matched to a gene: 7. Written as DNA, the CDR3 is TGTGCCAGTGGGGACAGGTTAGGGACTGAAGCTTTCTTT. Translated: CASGDRLGTEAFF.

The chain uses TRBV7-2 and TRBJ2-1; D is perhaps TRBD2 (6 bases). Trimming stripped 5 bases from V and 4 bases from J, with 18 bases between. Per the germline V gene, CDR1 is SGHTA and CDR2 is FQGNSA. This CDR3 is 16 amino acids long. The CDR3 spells CASSPGPGSGYNEQFF. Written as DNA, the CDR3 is TGTGCCAGCAGCCCAGGCCCCGGGAGTGGATACAATGAGCAGTTCTTC.

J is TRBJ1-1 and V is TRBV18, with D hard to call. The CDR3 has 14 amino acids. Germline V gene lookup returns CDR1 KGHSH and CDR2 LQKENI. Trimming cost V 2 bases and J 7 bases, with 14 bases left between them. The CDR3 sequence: CASSPIRSGGEAFF. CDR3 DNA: TGTGCCAGCTCACCAATAAGGTCGGGAGGTGAAGCTTTCTTT.

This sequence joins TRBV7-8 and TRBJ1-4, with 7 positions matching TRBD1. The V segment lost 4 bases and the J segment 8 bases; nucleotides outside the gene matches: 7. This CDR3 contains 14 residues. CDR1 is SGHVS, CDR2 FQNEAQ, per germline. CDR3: CASSSRQGLEKLFF. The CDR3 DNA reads TGTGCCAGCAGCTCACGACAGGGATTAGAAAAACTGTTTTTT.

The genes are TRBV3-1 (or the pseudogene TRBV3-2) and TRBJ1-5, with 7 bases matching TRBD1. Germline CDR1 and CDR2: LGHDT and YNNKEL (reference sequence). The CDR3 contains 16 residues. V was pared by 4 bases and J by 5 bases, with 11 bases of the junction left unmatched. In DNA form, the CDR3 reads TGTGCCAGCAGCCCGTCCGCAGGGGGGATCTATCAGCCCCAGCATTTT. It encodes CASSPSAGGIYQPQHF.

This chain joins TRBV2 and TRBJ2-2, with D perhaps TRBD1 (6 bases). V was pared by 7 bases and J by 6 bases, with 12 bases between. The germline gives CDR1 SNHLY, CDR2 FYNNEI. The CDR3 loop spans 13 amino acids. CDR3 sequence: CASTQEGAGELFF. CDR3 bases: TGTGCCAGCACCCAAGAGGGGGCCGGGGAGCTGTTTTTT.

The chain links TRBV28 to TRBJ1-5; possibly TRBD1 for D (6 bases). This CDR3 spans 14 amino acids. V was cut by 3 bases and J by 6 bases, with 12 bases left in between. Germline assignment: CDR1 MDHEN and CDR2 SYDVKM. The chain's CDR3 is CASSLSQGTQPQHF. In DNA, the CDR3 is TGTGCCAGCAGTTTGTCACAGGGTACTCAGCCCCAGCATTTT.

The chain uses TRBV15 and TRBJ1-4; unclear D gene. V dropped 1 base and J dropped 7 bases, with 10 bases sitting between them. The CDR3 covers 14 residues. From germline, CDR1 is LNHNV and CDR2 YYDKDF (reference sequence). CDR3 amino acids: CATSRGETLEKLFF. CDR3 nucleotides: TGTGCCACCAGCAGAGGGGAGACTCTTGAAAAACTGTTTTTT.

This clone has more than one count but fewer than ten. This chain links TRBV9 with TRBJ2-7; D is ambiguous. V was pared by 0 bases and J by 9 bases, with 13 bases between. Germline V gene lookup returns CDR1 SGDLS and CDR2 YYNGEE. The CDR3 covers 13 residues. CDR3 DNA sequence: TGTGCCAGCAGCGTAGATCGAGCTGAGGTGCAGTACTTC. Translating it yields CASSVDRAEVQYF.